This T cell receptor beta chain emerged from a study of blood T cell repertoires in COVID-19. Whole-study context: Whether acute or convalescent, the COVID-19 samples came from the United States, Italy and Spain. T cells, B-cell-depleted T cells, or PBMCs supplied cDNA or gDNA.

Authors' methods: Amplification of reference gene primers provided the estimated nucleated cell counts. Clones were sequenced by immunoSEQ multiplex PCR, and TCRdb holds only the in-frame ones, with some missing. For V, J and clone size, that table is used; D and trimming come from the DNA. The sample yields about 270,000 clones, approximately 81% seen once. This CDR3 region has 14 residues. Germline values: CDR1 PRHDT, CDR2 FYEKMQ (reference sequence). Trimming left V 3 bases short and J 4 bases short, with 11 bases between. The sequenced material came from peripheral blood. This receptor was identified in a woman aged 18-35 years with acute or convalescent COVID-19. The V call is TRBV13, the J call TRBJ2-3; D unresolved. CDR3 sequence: CASSFLASSDTQYF. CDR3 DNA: TGTGCCAGCAGCTTTTTAGCCTCCTCAGATACGCAGTATTTT.